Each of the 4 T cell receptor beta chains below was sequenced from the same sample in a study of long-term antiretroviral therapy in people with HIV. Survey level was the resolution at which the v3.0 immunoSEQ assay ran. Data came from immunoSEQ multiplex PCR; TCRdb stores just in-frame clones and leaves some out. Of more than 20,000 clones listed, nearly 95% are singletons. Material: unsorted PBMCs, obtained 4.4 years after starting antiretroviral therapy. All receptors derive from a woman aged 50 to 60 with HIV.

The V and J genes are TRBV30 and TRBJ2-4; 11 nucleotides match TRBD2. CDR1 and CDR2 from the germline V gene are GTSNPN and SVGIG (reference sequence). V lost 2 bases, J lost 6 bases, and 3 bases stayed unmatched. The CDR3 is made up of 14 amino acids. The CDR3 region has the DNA TGTGCCTGGAGTCCAACTAGCGGGGGAAACATTCAGTACTTC. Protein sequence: CAWSPTSGGNIQYF.

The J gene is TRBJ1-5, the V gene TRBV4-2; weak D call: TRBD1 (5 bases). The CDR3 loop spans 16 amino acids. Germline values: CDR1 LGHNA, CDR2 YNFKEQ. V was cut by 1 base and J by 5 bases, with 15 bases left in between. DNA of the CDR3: TGTGCCAGCAGCCAAGGAGACAGTCGTCTGGATCAGCCCCAGCATTTT. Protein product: CASSQGDSRLDQPQHF.

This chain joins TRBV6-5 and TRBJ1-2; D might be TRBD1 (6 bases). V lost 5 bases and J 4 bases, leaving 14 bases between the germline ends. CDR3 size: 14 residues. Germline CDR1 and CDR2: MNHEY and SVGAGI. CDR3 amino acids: CASSRQAKAYGYTF. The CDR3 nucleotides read TGTGCCAGCAGTAGACAGGCCAAAGCCTATGGCTACACCTTC.

In nucleotides, the CDR3 is TGCGCCAGCAGCCAAGATCTTTACAGGGAAGACGAGCAGTACTTC. Protein sequence: CASSQDLYREDEQYF. The rearrangement joins TRBV4-3 to TRBJ2-7; possible D gene TRBD1, 6 bases. CDR1 LGHNA and CDR2 YSLEER come from the germline V gene. The CDR3 contains 15 residues. The V end lost 0 bases, the J end lost 5 bases, and 14 bases lay between the germline ends.